This T cell receptor (beta chain) was retrieved from a study of blood T cell repertoires in COVID-19. In assigning cohorts, the study relied on participant-reported clinical history. TCRdb's copy holds only in-frame clones and misses some; the assay was immunoSEQ multiplex PCR. The data show 250,000 or so clones, with approximately 90% seen just once and more than 1% held by the top ten. The CDR3 length is 12 residues. The germline V and J ends were trimmed by 7 bases and 6 bases, with 12 bases remaining between them. Germline CDR1 and CDR2: SNHLY and FYNNEI. The gene calls are TRBV2 and TRBJ1-2; D call uncertain. Material for sequencing was PBMCs or T cells enriched from blood (not recorded which). This TCR came from a human donor in a cohort exposed to, infected with or recovered from COVID-19 (not recorded which). The donor label of this sample is uncertain. The CDR3 DNA is TGTGCCAGCACCCCTCGGTTGAATGGCTACACCTTC. Its translation: CASTPRLNGYTF.